The rows below give T cell receptor beta chains drawn from one sample of a study of identical twins. TCRdb processed the 5' RACE reads anew with MiXCR; each CDR3 protein has one entry. The repertoire holds about 690,000 distinct CDR3 sequences, roughly 6% seen once, with 1.5% to 2% in the top ten. Sample: naive T cells sorted from blood. These receptors came from a man between 18 and 35 years old in good health. The CDR3 runs from the conserved cysteine through the conserved F or W. A D gene is named only where the DNA matches it firmly. Expanded clones are given a class, and other clones once, few, many or no size at all.

>TRBJ2-1|TRBV5-1|many|TRBD2
TGCGCCAGCAGCTTGGGTAGCGGGCTCTACAATGAGCAGTTCTTC
CASSLGSGLYNEQFF
>TRBJ2-5|TRBV10-3|many|-
TGTGCCATCAGTGAGGGGCAGGGCCCGTACCAAGAGACCCAGTACTTC
CAISEGQGPYQETQYF
>TRBJ1-1|TRBV29-1|-|-
TGCAGCGTTGGGGGGGCCGGAGTTGGGAACACTGAAGCTTTCTTT
CSVGGAGVGNTEAFF
>TRBJ1-1|TRBV12-3/TRBV12-4|many|TRBD1
TGTGCCAGCAGTCTTCGACAGGGAAGAGGGGCTGGGGATGAAGCTTTCTTT
CASSLRQGRGAGDEAFF
>TRBJ2-1|TRBV5-1|many|-
TGCGCCAGCAGCTTGAGGGGAGGCTTCCAATACAATGAGCAGTTCTTC
CASSLRGGFQYNEQFF
>TRBJ2-3|TRBV3-1|-|TRBD1
TGTGCCAGCAGCCAGACTGGGACAGGGTTGACAGATACGCAGTATTTT
CASSQTGTGLTDTQYF
>TRBJ2-7|TRBV28|few|TRBD1
TGTGCCAGCCAATGGCGAATGGGGGACAGATCCTACGAGCAGTACTTC
CASQWRMGDRSYEQYF
>TRBJ2-2|TRBV6-5|many|TRBD2
TGTGCCAGCAGTTACCGGGGAGGGGTCACCGGGGAGCTGTTTTTT
CASSYRGGVTGELFF
>TRBJ1-1|TRBV29-1|many|-
TGCAGCGTTGTGTCAGAGTCTGAAGCTTTCTTT
CSVVSESEAFF
>TRBJ2-7|TRBV14|-|TRBD2
TGTGCCAGCAGCCAAGAGTCGGGAGGCCTCTACGAGCAGTACTTC
CASSQESGGLYEQYF
>TRBJ2-7|TRBV6-2/TRBV6-3|-|-
TGTGCCAGCAGTTACGACGGCTACGAGCAGTACTTC
CASSYDGYEQYF
>TRBJ2-3|TRBV20-1|many|-
TGCAGTGCTATAGCGCAGGGGACCACAGATACGCAGTATTTT
CSAIAQGTTDTQYF
>TRBJ2-7|TRBV6-2/TRBV6-3|few|TRBD1
TGTGCCAGCAGTTTCCAATTCTCCGGGACAGGGAACGAGCAGTACTTC
CASSFQFSGTGNEQYF
>TRBJ1-5|TRBV7-9|few|-
TGTGCCAGCAGCTTATTCTCTGGTAGGGGCCCCCAGCCCCAGCATTTT
CASSLFSGRGPQPQHF
>TRBJ2-5|TRBV12-3/TRBV12-4|many|-
TGTGCCAGCAGTCCCGGACAGCTACAAGAGACCCAGTACTTC
CASSPGQLQETQYF
>TRBJ1-6|TRBV5-5|many|-
TGTGCCAGCAGCTTGGTGGAAAATAATTCACCCCTCCACTTT
CASSLVENNSPLHF
>TRBJ2-3|TRBV7-9|few|TRBD2
TGTGCCAGCAGCCCGTCCGGGACTAGTGAAGATACGCAGTATTTT
CASSPSGTSEDTQYF
>TRBJ2-2|TRBV12-3/TRBV12-4|many|-
TGTGCCAGTACAGCGAGAATCACCGGGGAGCTGTTTTTT
CASTARITGELFF